The 18 T cell receptor beta chains listed next were all sequenced from one sample in a study of T cells in Graves' hyperthyroidism and ophthalmopathy. There were TCR beta CDR3 regions amplified from RNA transcripts. The HTBI primer set served for first-round RT-PCR of the TCR CDR3. From the multiplex PCR reads, TCRdb called clonotypes with MiXCR, one entry per CDR3 protein. The sample yields 500,000 to 650,000 distinct CDR3 sequences, 15% to 20% seen once. The sequenced sample was blood. The source of these receptors is a woman younger than 35 with Graves' ophthalmopathy.

This clonotype was detected ten times or more. The CDR3 protein is CASSLGLAGGFSTDTQYF. The CDR3 region has the DNA TGTGCCAGCAGTTTAGGGCTAGCGGGAGGGTTTAGCACAGATACGCAGTATTTT. The chain has TRBV28 and TRBJ2-3; 12 bases are shared with TRBD2. The CDR3 runs to 18 residues. V lost 2 bases and J lost 0; bases outside the gene matches: 6. Germline V CDR1 and CDR2: MDHEN, SYDVKM.

Of note for this clonotype: A read error may be the cause here, since a much bigger clone is one base away. The rearrangement links TRBV6-2 or TRBV6-3 to TRBJ2-5; D remains ambiguous. CDR1 and CDR2 (germline): MNHEY, SVGEGT. With 7 bases removed from V and 7 bases from J, the gap between germline ends came to 16 bases. This CDR3 has 13 amino acids. CDR3 DNA: TGTGCCAGCATTGATGGGTTCCTAGGGACCCAGTACTTC. This sequence encodes CASIDGFLGTQYF.

This clonotype has at least ten counts. The chain couples TRBV20-1 to TRBJ2-2; tentative D call: TRBD2 (5 bases). Germline V gene sequence: CDR1 DFQATT, CDR2 SNEGSKA (reference sequence). The CDR3 has 15 amino acids. Trimming removed 2 bases from V and 2 bases from J, with 12 bases in between. CDR3 in amino acids: CSARREGFNTGELFF. CDR3 DNA sequence: TGCAGTGCTAGAAGAGAGGGCTTTAACACCGGGGAGCTGTTTTTT.

As to this clonotype: One junction end disagrees with the germline gene, perhaps due to a read error. The V gene is TRBV6-2 or TRBV6-3, the J gene TRBJ2-2, with TRBD1 as a possible D gene (7 bases). Germline CDR1 reads MNHEY; CDR2 reads SVGEGT. This CDR3 spans 15 amino acids. The CDR3 sequence: CASMLVEGAAGELLF. CDR3 sequence (DNA): TGTGCCAGCATGCTTGTGGAGGGGGCCGCCGGGGAGCTGCTTTTT.

This clonotype was seen a few times. The gene calls are TRBV19 and TRBJ2-7; TRBD1 matches at 9 bases. The CDR3 contains 15 residues. The germline gives CDR1 LNHDA, CDR2 SQIVND (reference sequence). V shed 7 bases, J shed 2 bases, and the junction held 9 bases outside the gene matches. CDR3 residues: CASTEGGTGTYEQYF. The CDR3 region has the DNA TGTGCCAGTACCGAGGGGGGGACAGGGACCTACGAGCAGTACTTC.

The chain is built from TRBV20-1 and TRBJ2-1, with TRBD2 identical over 10 bases. From germline, CDR1 is DFQATT and CDR2 SNEGSKA (reference sequence). The CDR3 contains 15 residues. V gave up 1 base and J gave up 7 bases; unmatched junction bases: 7. The CDR3 DNA is TGCAGTGCTAGAGCTATACTAGCGGGGAGAAATGAGCAGTTCTTC. Residues: CSARAILAGRNEQFF.

This clonotype was observed a few times. J is TRBJ2-7 and V is TRBV9, with 7 bases fitting TRBD2. The length of the CDR3 is 14 residues. V lost 4 bases to trimming and J lost 2 bases; unmatched junction nucleotides: 6. Germline values: CDR1 SGDLS, CDR2 YYNGEE. CDR3 residues: CASSPMGGPYEQYF. The CDR3 nucleotides are TGTGCCAGCAGCCCCATGGGAGGGCCCTACGAGCAGTACTTC.

This clonotype came up many times. The chain employs TRBV12-3 or TRBV12-4 and TRBJ2-3; D gene ambiguous. The CDR3 spans 13 residues. V dropped 5 bases and J dropped 6 bases, with 12 bases sitting between them. DNA for the CDR3: TGTGCCAGCAGTCTCCAGGAGCTGGATACGCAGTATTTT. Translated, it gives CASSLQELDTQYF.

V is TRBV27 and J is TRBJ1-5; no firm D call. Looked up from germline, CDR1 is MNHEY and CDR2 is SMNVEV (reference sequence). V gave up 8 bases and J gave up 0 bases, with 20 bases separating them. The CDR3 length is 17 residues. The CDR3, as DNA: TGTGCCAGCGCCCAGAAACCTAGGACTTATAGCAATCAGCCCCAGCATTTT. Translating it yields CASAQKPRTYSNQPQHF.

The chain joins TRBV6-1 to TRBJ2-6; D is uncertain. Trimming took off 6 bases at V and 2 bases at J, with 8 bases between the two ends. The germline V gene encodes CDR1 MNHNS and CDR2 SASEGT. The CDR3 is made up of 14 amino acids. The DNA of the CDR3 is TGTGCCAGCAGCCGGGCTCCTGGGGCCAACGTCCTGACTTTC. Translated, it gives CASSRAPGANVLTF.

The chain carries TRBV7-3 and TRBJ2-1; D tentatively fits TRBD1 or TRBD2 (6 bases each). The CDR3 length is 16 residues. CDR1 SGHTA and CDR2 FQGTGA come from the germline V gene. V was shortened by 7 bases and J by 6 bases, with 22 bases between the two germline ends. CDR3 protein: CASIMDTRWGANEQFF. The CDR3 DNA sequence: TGTGCCAGCATCATGGACACAAGGTGGGGGGCCAATGAGCAGTTCTTC.

This clonotype was recorded at least ten times. The chain links TRBV12-3 or TRBV12-4 to TRBJ1-5, with D perhaps matching TRBD1 (6 bases). V lost 3 bases and J 4 bases, leaving 16 bases between the germline ends. This CDR3 has 16 residues. Here the CDR3 DNA reads TGTGCCAGCAGTTTGCGGGACACCGTGTGGAATCAGCCCCAGCATTTT. Its translation: CASSLRDTVWNQPQHF.

There are many counts of this clonotype. The chain combines TRBV20-1 with TRBJ2-3; TRBD2 is a possible D gene (6 bases). Germline CDR1 reads DFQATT; CDR2 reads SNEGSKA (reference sequence). With 6 bases removed from V and 1 base from J, the gap between germline ends came to 14 bases. This CDR3 is built from 14 residues. DNA for the CDR3: TGCAGTGCCCCCGTCGTAGCGGGCACAGATACGCAGTATTTT. It yields the protein CSAPVVAGTDTQYF.

This clonotype was detected only a few times. The chain has TRBV27 and TRBJ2-7; D may correspond to TRBD1 or TRBD2 (6 bases each). The CDR3 is 14 residues long. V was shortened by 2 bases and J by 4 bases, with 12 bases between the two germline ends. Germline-derived CDR1 and CDR2 are MNHEY and SMNVEV (reference sequence). The CDR3 protein is CASSLGGPVYEQYF. The CDR3 bases are TGTGCCAGCAGTTTAGGGGGGCCGGTATACGAGCAGTACTTC.

In its sample, this clonotype was seen a few times. This rearrangement joins TRBV30 to TRBJ1-6; 10 bases map to TRBD1. CDR1 and CDR2 from the germline V gene are GTSNPN and SVGIG (reference sequence). V was clipped by 1 base and J by 3 bases; unmatched bases: 12. There are 19 residues in the CDR3. CDR3 sequence reads: CAWSARDRGHSRYNSPLHF. Here the CDR3 DNA reads TGTGCCTGGAGTGCAAGGGACAGGGGCCATTCCCGCTATAATTCACCCCTCCACTTT.

This clonotype has more than one count but fewer than ten. This rearrangement joins TRBV9 to TRBJ1-1; no definite D call. The V end was cut by 2 bases, the J end by 8 bases, with 16 bases between. Germline assignment: CDR1 SGDLS and CDR2 YYNGEE. The CDR3 is made up of 14 amino acids. The CDR3, as DNA: TGTGCCAGCAGCGTCGAGGTCGCAAGTCCAGAAGCTTTCTTT. Its protein is CASSVEVASPEAFF.

This clonotype came up many times. The gene calls are TRBV20-1 and TRBJ1-2, with D tentatively TRBD1 (5 bases). CDR1 is DFQATT, CDR2 SNEGSKA, per germline (reference sequence). This CDR3 is built from 11 residues. With 6 bases removed from V and 8 bases from J, the gap between germline ends came to 13 bases. CDR3 region: CSAVGEGGYTF. DNA for the CDR3: TGCAGTGCCGTGGGTGAGGGGGGCTACACCTTC.

In this sample, this clonotype turned up many times. V usage is TRBV12-3 or TRBV12-4 and J usage is TRBJ2-7; 8 positions agree with TRBD2. V trimming: 6 bases; J trimming: 7 bases; junction bases outside the gene matches: 11. The CDR3 length is 14 residues. The DNA of the CDR3 is TGTGCCAGCAGCCCGGGAGGGCCCATTTATGAGCAGTACTTC. Its translation: CASSPGGPIYEQYF.